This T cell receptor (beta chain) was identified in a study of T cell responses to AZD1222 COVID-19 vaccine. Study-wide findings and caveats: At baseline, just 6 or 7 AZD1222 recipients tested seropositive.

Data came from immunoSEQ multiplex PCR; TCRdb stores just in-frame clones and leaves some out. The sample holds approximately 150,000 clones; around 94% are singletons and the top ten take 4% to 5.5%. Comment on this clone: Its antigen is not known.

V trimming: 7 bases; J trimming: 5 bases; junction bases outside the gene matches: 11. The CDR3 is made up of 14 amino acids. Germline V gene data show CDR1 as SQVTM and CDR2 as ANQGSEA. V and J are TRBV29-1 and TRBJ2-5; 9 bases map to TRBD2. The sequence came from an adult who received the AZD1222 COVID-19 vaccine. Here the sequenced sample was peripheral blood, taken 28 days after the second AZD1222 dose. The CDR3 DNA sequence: TGCAGCGGGGGGGTTAGCGGGAGCTCTGAGACCCAGTACTTC. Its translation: CSGGVSGSSETQYF.